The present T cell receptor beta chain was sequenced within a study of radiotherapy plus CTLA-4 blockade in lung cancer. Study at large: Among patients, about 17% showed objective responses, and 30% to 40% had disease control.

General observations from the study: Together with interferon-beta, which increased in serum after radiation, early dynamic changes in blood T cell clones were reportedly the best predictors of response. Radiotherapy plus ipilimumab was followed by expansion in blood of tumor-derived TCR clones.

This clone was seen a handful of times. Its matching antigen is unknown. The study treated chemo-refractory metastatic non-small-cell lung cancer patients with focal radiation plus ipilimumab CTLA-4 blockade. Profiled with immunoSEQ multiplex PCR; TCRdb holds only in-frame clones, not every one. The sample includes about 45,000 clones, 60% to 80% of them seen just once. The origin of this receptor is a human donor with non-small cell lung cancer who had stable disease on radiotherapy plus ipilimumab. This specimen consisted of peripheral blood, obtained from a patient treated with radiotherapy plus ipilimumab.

The CDR3 here is CASTVSGTGELFF. The CDR3 DNA reads as TGTGCCAGCACCGTATCGGGCACCGGGGAGCTGTTTTTT. The V call is TRBV2, the J call TRBJ2-2; D is undetermined. CDR3 size: 13 residues. V lost 7 bases and J 4 bases, leaving 10 bases between the germline ends. Germline CDR1 and CDR2: SNHLY and FYNNEI.